This paragraph covers one TCR beta chain sequence. What it binds is unknown. These data originate in a study of cytomegalovirus exposure and HLA in healthy donors. Trimming shortened V by 3 bases and J by 0 bases, and 11 bases separated the two germline ends. The CDR3 has 15 residues. From germline, CDR1 is GTSNPN and CDR2 SVGIG (reference sequence). Study-level results: Reportedly, diagnosis of cytomegalovirus status by the classifier showed high specificity and sensitivity.

Assay used: immunoSEQ multiplex PCR; TCRdb lists only in-frame clones, some missing. The sample yields 200,000 to 300,000 clones, around nine tenths seen once. This rearrangement joins TRBV30 to TRBJ1-4, with a tentative D call TRBD1 (6 bases). The source of this sequence is a man younger than 30 in good health and CMV-seronegative. The sample consisted of PBMCs. The CDR3 nucleotides are TGTGCCTGGAGGACAGGAACTGCAACTAATGAAAAACTGTTTTTT. Encoded protein: CAWRTGTATNEKLFF. The full variable domain, completed using reference TRBV30 and TRBJ1-4, is SQTIHQWPATLVQPVGSPLSLECTVEGTSNPNLYWYRQAAGRGLQLLFYSVGIGQISSEVPQNLSASRPQDRQFILSSKKLLLSDSGFYLCAWRTGTATNEKLFFGSGTQLSVL.